A selection of T cell receptor beta chains follows, all from one sample in a study of blood T cell repertoires in COVID-19. Sequencing used immunoSEQ multiplex PCR; TCRdb keeps in-frame clones, though not all of them. The sample lists roughly 260,000 clones; 82% were seen once. The specimen sequenced was peripheral blood. Source of these receptors: a woman aged 18 to 35 with acute or convalescent COVID-19. CDR3s include the opening cysteine and the closing phenylalanine or tryptophan. The order of the fields is CDR3 protein, CDR3 DNA, J gene, clone size, V gene, D gene. The D gene is left open where the match is weak. For some rows the clone size is stated as once, few or many, or as a class when expanded; others skip it.

CDR3 protein: CASSRSGSTDTQYF
CDR3 DNA: TGTGCCAGCAGCCGGAGCGGTAGCACAGATACGCAGTATTTT
J gene: TRBJ2-3
clone size: NA
V gene: TRBV5-4
D gene: NA

CDR3 protein: CASSSIRTENTEAFF
CDR3 DNA: TGCGCCAGCAGCTCAATAAGGACAGAGAACACTGAAGCTTTCTTT
J gene: TRBJ1-1
clone size: NA
V gene: TRBV4-3
D gene: NA

CDR3 protein: CASSLASGSINEQFF
CDR3 DNA: TGCGCCAGCAGCTTGGCTAGCGGGAGTATAAATGAGCAGTTCTTC
J gene: TRBJ2-1
clone size: NA
V gene: TRBV5-1
D gene: TRBD2

CDR3 protein: CASSLALGSSGIYGNEQFF
CDR3 DNA: TGTGCCAGCAGCTTAGCGCTTGGGTCTAGCGGGATATATGGCAATGAGCAGTTCTTC
J gene: TRBJ2-1
clone size: NA
V gene: TRBV7-2
D gene: TRBD2

CDR3 protein: CASSILGGSNYEQYF
CDR3 DNA: TGTGCCAGTAGTATACTTGGCGGGAGTAACTACGAGCAGTACTTC
J gene: TRBJ2-7
clone size: NA
V gene: TRBV19
D gene: TRBD2

CDR3 protein: CASDDRGPYGYTF
CDR3 DNA: TGCGCCAGCGACGACAGGGGGCCCTATGGCTACACCTTC
J gene: TRBJ1-2
clone size: few
V gene: TRBV10-1
D gene: TRBD1

CDR3 protein: CASISLGNTIYF
CDR3 DNA: TGTGCCAGCATATCCCTCGGAAACACCATATATTTT
J gene: TRBJ1-3
clone size: NA
V gene: TRBV6-5
D gene: NA

CDR3 protein: CASSLTGPGSPLHF
CDR3 DNA: TGTGCCAGCAGCTTGACAGGGCCGGGATCACCCCTCCACTTT
J gene: TRBJ1-6
clone size: few
V gene: TRBV11-2
D gene: TRBD1

CDR3 protein: CATREPGLAYEQYF
CDR3 DNA: TGTGCCACCAGAGAACCGGGACTAGCCTACGAGCAGTACTTC
J gene: TRBJ2-7
clone size: NA
V gene: TRBV27
D gene: TRBD2

CDR3 protein: CAGGLAGSETQYF
CDR3 DNA: TGTGCCGGCGGACTAGCGGGGTCAGAGACCCAGTACTTC
J gene: TRBJ2-5
clone size: NA
V gene: TRBV11-2
D gene: TRBD2

CDR3 protein: CASSPVPPIRADTQYF
CDR3 DNA: TGCGCCAGCAGCCCGGTCCCCCCGATCCGGGCAGATACGCAGTATTTT
J gene: TRBJ2-3
clone size: NA
V gene: TRBV5-1
D gene: NA

CDR3 protein: CASSPSDRGQPQHF
CDR3 DNA: TGTGCCAGCTCACCATCGGACAGGGGTCAGCCCCAGCATTTT
J gene: TRBJ1-5
clone size: once
V gene: TRBV18
D gene: TRBD1

CDR3 protein: CASVSGTAHEQYF
CDR3 DNA: TGCGCCAGCGTCAGCGGGACGGCCCACGAGCAGTACTTC
J gene: TRBJ2-7
clone size: few
V gene: TRBV10-2
D gene: TRBD2

CDR3 protein: CASSPGPGLEQPQHF
CDR3 DNA: TGTGCCAGCAGCCCCGGTCCAGGGTTAGAACAGCCCCAGCATTTT
J gene: TRBJ1-5
clone size: NA
V gene: TRBV7-9
D gene: NA

CDR3 protein: CASSLGHIFNGVFTDTQYF
CDR3 DNA: TGTGCCAGCAGCCTGGGACACATATTTAACGGGGTATTCACAGATACGCAGTATTTT
J gene: TRBJ2-3
clone size: NA
V gene: TRBV5-6
D gene: NA

CDR3 protein: CASRTSGVQETQYF
CDR3 DNA: TGTGCCTCTCGGACTAGCGGGGTACAAGAGACCCAGTACTTC
J gene: TRBJ2-5
clone size: NA
V gene: TRBV10-3
D gene: TRBD2

CDR3 protein: CASSRDGANVLTF
CDR3 DNA: TGTGCCAGCAGTCGAGATGGGGCCAACGTCCTGACTTTC
J gene: TRBJ2-6
clone size: NA
V gene: TRBV6-2/TRBV6-3
D gene: NA

CDR3 protein: CASSEYFKTSGYNEQFF
CDR3 DNA: TGTGCCAGCAGTGAATATTTTAAGACTAGCGGTTACAATGAGCAGTTCTTC
J gene: TRBJ2-1
clone size: NA
V gene: TRBV25-1
D gene: TRBD2

CDR3 protein: CASSEGWGRTDTQYF
CDR3 DNA: TGTGCCAGCAGTGAAGGGTGGGGCAGAACAGATACGCAGTATTTT
J gene: TRBJ2-3
clone size: NA
V gene: TRBV6-1
D gene: NA

CDR3 protein: CASSQAGGRMNTEAFF
CDR3 DNA: TGCGCCAGCAGCCAAGCAGGGGGCCGCATGAACACTGAAGCTTTCTTT
J gene: TRBJ1-1
clone size: few
V gene: TRBV4-3
D gene: TRBD1

CDR3 protein: CASSGASRGTDTQYF
CDR3 DNA: TGTGCCAGCAGTGGAGCCTCGAGGGGCACAGATACGCAGTATTTT
J gene: TRBJ2-3
clone size: NA
V gene: TRBV28
D gene: NA

CDR3 protein: CASSLIPLQGGSHEQFF
CDR3 DNA: TGTGCCAGCAGCTTAATTCCTTTACAGGGGGGATCTCATGAGCAGTTCTTC
J gene: TRBJ2-1
clone size: once
V gene: TRBV7-3
D gene: TRBD1